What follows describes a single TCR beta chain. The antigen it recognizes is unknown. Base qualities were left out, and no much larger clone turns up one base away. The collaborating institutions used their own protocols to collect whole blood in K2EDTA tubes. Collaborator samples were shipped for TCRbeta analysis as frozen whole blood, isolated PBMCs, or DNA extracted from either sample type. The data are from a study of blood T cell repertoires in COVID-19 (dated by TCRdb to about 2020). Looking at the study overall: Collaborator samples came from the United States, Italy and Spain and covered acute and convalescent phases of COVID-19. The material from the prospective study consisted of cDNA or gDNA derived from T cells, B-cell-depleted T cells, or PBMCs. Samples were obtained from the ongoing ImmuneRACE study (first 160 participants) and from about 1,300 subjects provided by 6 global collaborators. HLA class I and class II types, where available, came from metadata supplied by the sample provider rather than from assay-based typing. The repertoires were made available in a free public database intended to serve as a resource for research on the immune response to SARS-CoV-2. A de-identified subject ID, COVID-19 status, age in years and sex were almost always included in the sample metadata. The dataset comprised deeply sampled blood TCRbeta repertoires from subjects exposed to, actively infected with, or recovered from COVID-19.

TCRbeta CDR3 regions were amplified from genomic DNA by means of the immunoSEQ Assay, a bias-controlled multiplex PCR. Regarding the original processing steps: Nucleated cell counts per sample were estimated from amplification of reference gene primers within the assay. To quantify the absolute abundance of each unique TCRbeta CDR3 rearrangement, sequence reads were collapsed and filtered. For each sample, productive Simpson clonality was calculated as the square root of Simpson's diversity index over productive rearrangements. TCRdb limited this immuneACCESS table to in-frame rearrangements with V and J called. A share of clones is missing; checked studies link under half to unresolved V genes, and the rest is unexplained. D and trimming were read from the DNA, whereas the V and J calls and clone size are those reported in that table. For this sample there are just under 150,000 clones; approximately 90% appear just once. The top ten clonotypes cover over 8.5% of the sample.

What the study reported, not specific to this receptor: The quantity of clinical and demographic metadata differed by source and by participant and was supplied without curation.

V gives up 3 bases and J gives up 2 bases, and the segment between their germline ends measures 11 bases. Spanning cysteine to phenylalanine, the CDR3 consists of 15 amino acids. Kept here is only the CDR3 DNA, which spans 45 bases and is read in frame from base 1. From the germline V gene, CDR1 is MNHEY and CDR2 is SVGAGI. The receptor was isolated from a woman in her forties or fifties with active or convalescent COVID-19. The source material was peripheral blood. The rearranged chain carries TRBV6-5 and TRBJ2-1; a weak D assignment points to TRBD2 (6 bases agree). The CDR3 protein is CASSYTGGAYNEQFF. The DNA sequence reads TGTGCCAGCAGTTATACCGGGGGTGCCTACAATGAGCAGTTCTTC.